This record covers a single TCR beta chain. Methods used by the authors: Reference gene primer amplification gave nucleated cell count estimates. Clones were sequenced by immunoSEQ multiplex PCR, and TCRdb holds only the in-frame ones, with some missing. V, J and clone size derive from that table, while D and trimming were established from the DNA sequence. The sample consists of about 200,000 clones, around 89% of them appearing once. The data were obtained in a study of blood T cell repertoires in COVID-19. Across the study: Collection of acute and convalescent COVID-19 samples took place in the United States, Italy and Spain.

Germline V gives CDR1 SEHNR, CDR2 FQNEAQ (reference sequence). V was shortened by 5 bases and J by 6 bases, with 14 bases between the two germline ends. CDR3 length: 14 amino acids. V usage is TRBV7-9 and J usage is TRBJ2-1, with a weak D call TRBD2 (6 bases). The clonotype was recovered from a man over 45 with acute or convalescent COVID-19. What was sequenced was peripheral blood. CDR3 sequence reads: CASSLLAELNEQFF. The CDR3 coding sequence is TGTGCCAGCAGCCTACTAGCCGAACTCAATGAGCAGTTCTTC.